These 2 T cell receptor beta chains came from one sample sequenced in a study of cytomegalovirus exposure and HLA in healthy donors. This PCR relied on a set of 60 Vbeta primers and 13 Jbeta primers. The assay was immunoSEQ multiplex PCR, and TCRdb's table has in-frame clones only and misses some. The sample holds tens of thousands of clones; 78% are singletons and the top ten take around 4%. The sequenced material came from PBMCs. The receptors originated from a male donor in good health and CMV-seropositive.

Note on this clone: Additional DNA sequences in this sample encode the identical CDR3. The gene calls are TRBV13 and TRBJ2-1; unclear D gene. From germline, CDR1 is PRHDT and CDR2 FYEKMQ (reference sequence). The CDR3 length is 15 residues. V was cut by 4 bases and J by 0 bases, with 10 bases left in between. The chain's CDR3 is CASSSTESSYNEQFF. CDR3 nucleotide sequence: TGTGCCAGCAGCTCTACGGAGAGCTCCTACAATGAGCAGTTCTTC.

The chain combines TRBV5-1 with TRBJ1-5; D unclear. V was shortened by 0 bases and J by 5 bases, with 9 bases between the two germline ends. The CDR3 contains 14 residues. Germline assignment: CDR1 SGHRS and CDR2 YFSETQ. The CDR3 sequence: CASSLAGRDQPQHF. The DNA for the CDR3 is TGCGCCAGCAGCTTGGCCGGGAGGGATCAGCCCCAGCATTTT. The full variable domain, its missing parts supplied by reference TRBV5-1 and TRBJ1-5, is KAGVTQTPRYLIKTRGQQVTLSCSPISGHRSVSWYQQTPGQGLQFLFEYFSETQRNKGNFPGRFSGRQFSNSRSEMNVSTLELGDSALYLCASSLAGRDQPQHFGDGTRLSIL.